These T cell receptor beta chains were read from a single sample in a study of T cell changes during pregnancy in multiple sclerosis. Here immunoSEQ multiplex PCR was the method, and the copy in TCRdb shows in-frame clones only, minus some. The sample yields 76,000 or so clones, around 95% seen once. The sample was peripheral blood, taken in the second trimester of pregnancy. Receptor source: a female donor in good health, enrolled as a control in a pregnancy study. Each CDR3 is given without its conserved first and last residue. D genes are given only for firm matches. Clone size appears in some rows only: once, few, many, or a class for an expanded clone.

ASSPWTGMSSYEQY NA TRBV19 TRBD1 TRBJ2-7
ASRTGVGGNTIY NA TRBV27 TRBD1 TRBJ1-3
ASRGDRAASDTQY once TRBV2 TRBD1 TRBJ2-3
ASSGGLAGAHSYEQY NA TRBV7-9 TRBD2 TRBJ2-7
ASSFTKGTVGSPLH NA TRBV6-5 TRBD1 TRBJ1-6
ASSLARTDNEQF NA TRBV11-3 NA TRBJ2-1
ASSYSPSGSGNGYT NA TRBV6-5 NA TRBJ1-2
SASYGTAGNTIY NA TRBV29-1 NA TRBJ1-3
ASSHKTGARGYT NA TRBV5-4 TRBD1 TRBJ1-2
ASSIEAGGFGSNQPQH NA TRBV19 TRBD1 TRBJ1-5
ASSLLGDRGQGYT NA TRBV27 TRBD1 TRBJ1-2
ASSWSGGPSTDTQY NA TRBV5-1 TRBD2 TRBJ2-3
ASSLEGGAFPYEQY NA TRBV11-2 TRBD1 TRBJ2-7
ASSFGTARNEQF NA TRBV5-1 TRBD1 TRBJ2-1
ASSFQGNAGEQY NA TRBV7-6 NA TRBJ2-7
AWTPGTGNSPLH NA TRBV30 NA TRBJ1-6
ASSLGDRETDTQY NA TRBV5-1 TRBD1 TRBJ2-3
ASSLRDYGYT NA TRBV5-1 NA TRBJ1-2
ASSFLERTTHGYT NA TRBV5-1 NA TRBJ1-2
ASKFRGTYEQY NA TRBV27 NA TRBJ2-7
ASRKDRAIGNQPQH NA TRBV7-8 TRBD1 TRBJ1-5
AWSGQGGTAQH NA TRBV30 NA TRBJ1-5
ASSQDILLYEQY once TRBV18 NA TRBJ2-7
AISESPVRGDEQY NA TRBV10-3 TRBD2 TRBJ2-7
SVEDQGPGSPLH NA TRBV29-1 NA TRBJ1-6
ASSLVDRANYGYT NA TRBV7-9 NA TRBJ1-2
ASSTDRFSYEQY NA TRBV6-6 NA TRBJ2-7
AISGDRSTEAF NA TRBV10-3 NA TRBJ1-1
ASSLAAGTGTYEQY NA TRBV7-6 TRBD1 TRBJ2-7
AISMDPGQGADTQY NA TRBV10-3 TRBD1 TRBJ2-3
ASSLFSGGSGNTIY NA TRBV5-4 NA TRBJ1-3
ASSQPGTSGVTGELF NA TRBV4-1 TRBD2 TRBJ2-2
ASSLGTGMEDTEAF NA TRBV5-1 NA TRBJ1-1
ASSLVLQGRQF NA TRBV7-3 NA TRBJ2-1
ASSRTGPRSGELF NA TRBV6-6 TRBD1 TRBJ2-2
ASSHIGGINNNYGYT NA TRBV4-3 NA TRBJ1-2
ASGLAGGGTSTDTQY NA TRBV2 TRBD2 TRBJ2-3
ASSETQGTGSYEQY NA TRBV9 TRBD1 TRBJ2-7